The T cell receptor (beta chain) described here comes from a study of blood T cells in healthy people across ages. Findings and caveats of the study: Roughly linear age-related decline in beta diversity appeared, significant by age 40.

Points on this clonotype: Its antigen is unidentified.

The authors ran a second PCR of 7 to 11 cycles using a sample-barcoded 5' primer and a J-beta primer mix. Each CDR3 protein is one row after TCRdb ran MiXCR on the 5' RACE reads. The sample lists some 1,500,000 distinct CDR3 sequences, approximately 43% seen once, with about 4% in the top ten. CDR1 and CDR2 (germline): SGHTA, FQGNSA. This CDR3 region has 14 residues. The V end lost 0 bases, the J end lost 7 bases, and 10 bases lay between the germline ends. The receptor was derived from a woman aged 18-29 years in good health. The sequencing input was blood. This sequence joins TRBV7-2 and TRBJ1-5; D is unclear. CDR3 in DNA: TGTGCCAGCAGCTTAGCCGGCAGTGCCCAGCCCCAGCATTTT. Protein sequence: CASSLAGSAQPQHF.